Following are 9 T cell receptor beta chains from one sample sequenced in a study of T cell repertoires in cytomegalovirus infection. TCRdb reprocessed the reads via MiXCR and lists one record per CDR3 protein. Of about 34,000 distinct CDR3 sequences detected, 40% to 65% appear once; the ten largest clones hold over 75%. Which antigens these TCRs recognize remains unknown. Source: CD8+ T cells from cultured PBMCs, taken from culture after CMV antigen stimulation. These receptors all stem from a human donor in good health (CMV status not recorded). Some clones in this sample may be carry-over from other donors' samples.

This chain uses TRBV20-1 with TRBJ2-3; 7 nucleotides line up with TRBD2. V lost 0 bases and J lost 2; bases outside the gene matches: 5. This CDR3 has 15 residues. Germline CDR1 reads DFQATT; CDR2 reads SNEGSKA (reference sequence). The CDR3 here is CSARDWGLHTDTQYF. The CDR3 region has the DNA TGCAGTGCTAGAGATTGGGGACTACACACAGATACGCAGTATTTT.

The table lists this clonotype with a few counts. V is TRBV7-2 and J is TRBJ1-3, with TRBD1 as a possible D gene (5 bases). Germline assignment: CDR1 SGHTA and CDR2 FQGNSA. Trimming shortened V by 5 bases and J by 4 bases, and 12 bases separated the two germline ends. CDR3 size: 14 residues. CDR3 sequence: CASSASGAGNTIYF. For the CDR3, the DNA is TGTGCCAGCAGCGCAAGCGGGGCCGGAAACACCATATATTTT.

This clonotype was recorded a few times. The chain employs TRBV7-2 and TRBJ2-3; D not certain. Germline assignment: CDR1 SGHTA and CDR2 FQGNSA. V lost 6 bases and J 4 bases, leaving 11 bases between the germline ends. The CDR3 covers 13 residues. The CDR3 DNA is TGTGCCAGCAGGGATTCTAGTGCAGATACGCAGTATTTT. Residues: CASRDSSADTQYF.

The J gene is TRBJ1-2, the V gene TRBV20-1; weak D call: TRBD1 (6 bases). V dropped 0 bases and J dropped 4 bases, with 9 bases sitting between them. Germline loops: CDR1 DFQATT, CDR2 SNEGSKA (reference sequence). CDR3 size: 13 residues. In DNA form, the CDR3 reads TGCAGTGCTAGAGATAGGACAGTCTATGGCTACACCTTC. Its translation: CSARDRTVYGYTF.

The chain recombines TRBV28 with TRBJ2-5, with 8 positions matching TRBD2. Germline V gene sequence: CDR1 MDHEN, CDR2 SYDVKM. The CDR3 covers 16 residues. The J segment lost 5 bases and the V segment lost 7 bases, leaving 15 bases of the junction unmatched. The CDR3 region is CASTRNEAGGGETQYF. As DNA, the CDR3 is TGTGCCAGCACCCGAAATGAGGCGGGAGGAGGGGAGACCCAGTACTTC.

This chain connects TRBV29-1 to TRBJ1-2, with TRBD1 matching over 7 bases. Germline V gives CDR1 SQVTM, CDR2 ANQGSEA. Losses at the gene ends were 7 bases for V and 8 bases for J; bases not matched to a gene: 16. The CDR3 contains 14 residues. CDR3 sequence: CSGGQIGPLLGYTF. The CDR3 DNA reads TGCAGCGGGGGACAGATCGGACCCTTGTTGGGCTACACCTTC.

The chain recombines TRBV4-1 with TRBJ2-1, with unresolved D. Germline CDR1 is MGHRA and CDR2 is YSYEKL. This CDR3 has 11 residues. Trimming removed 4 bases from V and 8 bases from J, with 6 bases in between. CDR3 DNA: TGCGCCAGCAGCCTAAGGGATGAGCAGTTCTTC. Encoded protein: CASSLRDEQFF.

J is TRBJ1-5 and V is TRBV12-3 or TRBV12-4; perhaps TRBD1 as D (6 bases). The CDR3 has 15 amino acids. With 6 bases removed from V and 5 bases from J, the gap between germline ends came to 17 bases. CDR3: CASSRGGAIYQPQHF. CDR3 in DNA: TGTGCCAGCAGCCGTGGGGGGGCAATCTATCAGCCCCAGCATTTT.

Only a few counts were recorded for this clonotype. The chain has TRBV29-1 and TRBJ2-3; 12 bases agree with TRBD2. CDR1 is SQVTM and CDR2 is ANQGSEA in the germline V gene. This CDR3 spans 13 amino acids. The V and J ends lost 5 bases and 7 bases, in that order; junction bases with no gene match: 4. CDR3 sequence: CSVPSGGANTQYF. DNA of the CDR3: TGCAGCGTTCCTAGCGGGGGGGCGAATACGCAGTATTTT.